The rows below give T cell receptor beta chains drawn from one sample of a study of liver allograft versus peripheral blood T cells. Each CDR3 protein gets one entry after TCRdb re-called the reads with MiXCR. This sample has 13,000 or so distinct CDR3 sequences; around a sixth occur once, and the top ten carry 2%. These receptors were taken from a human patient who had a liver transplant. Some T cells may possibly be graft donor cells. CDR3s include the opening cysteine and the closing phenylalanine or tryptophan. A D gene is named only where the DNA matches it firmly. The size of a clone is reported for some rows only, either as once, few or many, or as a class for expanded clones.

TRBJ1-2 medium-sized TRBV29-1 TRBD1 CSVERDRFYYGYTF
TRBJ2-5 few TRBV28 - CASSLFGREETQYF
TRBJ2-7 few TRBV7-2 TRBD2 CASRGASGSLYEQYF
TRBJ2-7 medium-sized TRBV18 - CASSPGPNYEQYF
TRBJ1-2 medium-sized TRBV28 - CASSPQGRRSTEGFMGYTF
TRBJ2-1 medium-sized TRBV6-1 TRBD2 CASNGLAGDNEQFF
TRBJ1-6 - TRBV2 TRBD1 CASSEALTGDNSPLHF
TRBJ1-6 medium-sized TRBV30 TRBD1 CAWSAGGNYIGSPLHF
TRBJ2-1 few TRBV20-1 - CSARTDPKLSSYNEQFF
TRBJ2-6 - TRBV5-6 TRBD1 CASSRNRGEANVLTF
TRBJ1-2 - TRBV5-1 TRBD1 CASSSGTGGSQDTF
TRBJ2-3 many TRBV27 - CASSFTRRTDTQYF
TRBJ2-7 few TRBV5-1 TRBD2 CASSLLSGGDTYEQYF
TRBJ1-4 - TRBV3-1 - CASSEKTELSREKLFF
TRBJ2-7 - TRBV20-1 TRBD1 CSASGTGSYAYEQYF
TRBJ2-7 few TRBV11-2 TRBD2 CASSALAGAYEQYF
TRBJ1-4 medium-sized TRBV29-1 - CSVLEGGDGKTNEKLFF
TRBJ1-1 many TRBV7-2 TRBD1 CASSLDRGINTEAFF
TRBJ1-3 medium-sized TRBV7-9 - CASSLGSGNTIYF
TRBJ1-6 many TRBV5-6 TRBD1 CASSLRQGIHSPLHF